This section outlines one T cell receptor (beta chain) sequence together with its context. Its antigen is unknown. This record comes from a study of Ad26.COV2.S vaccination and SARS-CoV-2 variants. The V and J ends lost 5 bases and 1 base, in that order; junction bases with no gene match: 4. CDR3 size: 15 residues. Germline lookup yields CDR1 MNHEY and CDR2 SVGAGI. Profiled with immunoSEQ multiplex PCR; TCRdb holds only in-frame clones, not every one. Of 430,000 or so clones listed, roughly 89% are singletons. The study, taken as a whole, reports: Vaccine recipients showed a spike-specific TCR breadth that was higher than in placebo recipients. The analyses of TCR breadth and depth may have understated the size of total T cell responses. The breadth of spike-specific CD8+ and CD4+ T cell responses after vaccination was reportedly substantial.

The treatment denotes: around 19 received Ad26.COV2.S at low or high dose, single or two shots; a few received placebo; per-sample allocation not given. Repertoires come from day 63 after the first vaccine or placebo injection. An Ad26 vector expressing Wuhan-strain SARS-CoV-2 spike constituted the vaccine. Sequencing used peripheral blood, obtained in a trial of Ad26.COV2.S vaccine versus placebo. V and J are TRBV6-5 and TRBJ2-2, with TRBD2 matching over 7 bases. This sequence was found in a person between 18 and 65 years old who received the Ad26.COV2.S COVID-19 vaccine or a placebo. The CDR3 loop is CASSKKRGNTGELFF. CDR3 coding DNA: TGTGCCAGCAGTAAAAAGCGGGGGAACACCGGGGAGCTGTTTTTT.